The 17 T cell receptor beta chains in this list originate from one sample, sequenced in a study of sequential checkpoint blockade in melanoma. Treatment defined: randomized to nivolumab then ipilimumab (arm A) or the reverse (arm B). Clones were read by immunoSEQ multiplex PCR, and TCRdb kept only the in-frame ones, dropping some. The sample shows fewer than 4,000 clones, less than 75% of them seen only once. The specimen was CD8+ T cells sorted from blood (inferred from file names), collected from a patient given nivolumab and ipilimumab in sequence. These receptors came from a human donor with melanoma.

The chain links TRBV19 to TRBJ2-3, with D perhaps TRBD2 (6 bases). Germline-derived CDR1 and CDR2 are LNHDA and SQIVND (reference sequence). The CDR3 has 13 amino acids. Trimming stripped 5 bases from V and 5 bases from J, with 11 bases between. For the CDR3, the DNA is TGTGCCAGTAGTCACGGGACTGAAGATACGCAGTATTTT. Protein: CASSHGTEDTQYF.

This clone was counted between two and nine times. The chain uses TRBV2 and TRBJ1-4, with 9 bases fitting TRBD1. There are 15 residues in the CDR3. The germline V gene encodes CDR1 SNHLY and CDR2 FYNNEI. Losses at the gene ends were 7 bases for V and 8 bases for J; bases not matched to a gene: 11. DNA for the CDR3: TGTGCCAGCATGGGGCAACAGGGGGCTATGGAAAAACTGTTTTTT. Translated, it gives CASMGQQGAMEKLFF.

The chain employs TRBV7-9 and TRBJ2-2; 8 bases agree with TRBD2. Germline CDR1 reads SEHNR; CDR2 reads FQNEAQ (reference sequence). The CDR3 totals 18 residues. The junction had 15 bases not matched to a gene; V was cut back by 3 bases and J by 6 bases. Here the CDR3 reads CASSLPGGAGGPSGELFF. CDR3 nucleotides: TGTGCCAGCAGCTTGCCCGGGGGGGCGGGAGGCCCTTCCGGGGAGCTGTTTTTT. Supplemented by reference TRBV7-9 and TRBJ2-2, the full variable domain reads DTGVSQNPRHKITKRGQNVTFRCDPISEHNRLYWYRQTLGQGPEFLTYFQNEAQLEKSRLLSDRFSAERPKGSFSTLEIQRTEQGDSAMYLCASSLPGGAGGPSGELFFGEGSRLTVL.

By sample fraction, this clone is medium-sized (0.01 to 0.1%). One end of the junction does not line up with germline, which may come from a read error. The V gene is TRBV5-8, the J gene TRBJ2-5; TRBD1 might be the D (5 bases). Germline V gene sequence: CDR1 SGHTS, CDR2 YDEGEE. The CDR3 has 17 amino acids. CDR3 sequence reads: CASTLIGAPLTQETQYF. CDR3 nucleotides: TGTGCCAGCACCTTGATAGGGGCGCCACTCACACAAGAGACCCAGTACTTC.

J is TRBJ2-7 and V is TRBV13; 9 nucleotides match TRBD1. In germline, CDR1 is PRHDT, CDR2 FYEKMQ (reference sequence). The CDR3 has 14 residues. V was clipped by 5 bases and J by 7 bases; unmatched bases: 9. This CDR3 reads CASSPWGQGREQYF. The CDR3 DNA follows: TGTGCCAGCAGCCCTTGGGGACAGGGTAGAGAGCAGTACTTC.

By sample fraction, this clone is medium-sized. CDR3 sequence (DNA): TGTGCCAGCATTTCGGGAGGACGGACCGGGGAGCTGTTTTTT. It codes for CASISGGRTGELFF. This chain joins TRBV6-1 and TRBJ2-2; TRBD2 aligns across 7 bases. The CDR3 covers 14 residues. With 7 bases clipped from V and 5 bases from J, the junction kept 7 bases outside the gene matches. Germline V lookup: CDR1 MNHNS, CDR2 SASEGT.

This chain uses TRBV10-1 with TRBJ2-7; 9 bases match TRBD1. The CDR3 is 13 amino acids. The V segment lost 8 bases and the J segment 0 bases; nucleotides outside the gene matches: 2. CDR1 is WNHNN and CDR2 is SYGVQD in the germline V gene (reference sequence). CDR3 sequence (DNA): TGCGCCAGCTGGGGACAGGGCTCCTACGAGCAGTACTTC. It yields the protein CASWGQGSYEQYF.

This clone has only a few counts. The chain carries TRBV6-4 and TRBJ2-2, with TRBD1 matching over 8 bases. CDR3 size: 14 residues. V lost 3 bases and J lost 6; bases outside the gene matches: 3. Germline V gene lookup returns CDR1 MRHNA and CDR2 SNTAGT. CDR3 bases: TGTGCCAGCAGTGAGCGGACAGGGTCCGGGGAGCTGTTTTTT. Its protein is CASSERTGSGELFF.

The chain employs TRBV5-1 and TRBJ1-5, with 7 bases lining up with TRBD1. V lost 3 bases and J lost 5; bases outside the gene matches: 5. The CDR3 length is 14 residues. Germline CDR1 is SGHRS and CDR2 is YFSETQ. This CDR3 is CASSSTGPDQPQHF. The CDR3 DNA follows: TGCGCCAGCAGCTCGACAGGGCCTGATCAGCCCCAGCATTTT.

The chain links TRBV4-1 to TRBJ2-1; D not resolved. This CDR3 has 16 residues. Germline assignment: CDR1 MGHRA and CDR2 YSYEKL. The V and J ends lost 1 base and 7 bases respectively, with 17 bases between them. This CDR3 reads CASSQGYGGSSNEQFF. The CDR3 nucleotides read TGCGCCAGCAGCCAAGGGTATGGCGGAAGCTCAAATGAGCAGTTCTTC.

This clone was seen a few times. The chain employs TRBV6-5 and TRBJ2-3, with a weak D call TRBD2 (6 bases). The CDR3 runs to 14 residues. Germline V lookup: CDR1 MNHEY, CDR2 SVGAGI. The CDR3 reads CTAGPGEDTDTQYF. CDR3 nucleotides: TGTACGGCGGGGCCCGGGGAAGACACAGATACGCAGTATTTT.

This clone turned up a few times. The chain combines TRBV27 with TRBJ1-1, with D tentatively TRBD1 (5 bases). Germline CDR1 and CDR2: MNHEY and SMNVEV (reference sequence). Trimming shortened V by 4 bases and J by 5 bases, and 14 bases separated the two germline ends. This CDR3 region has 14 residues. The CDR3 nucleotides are TGTGCCAGCAGTTCCAGGGATCTTGGGACTGAAGCTTTCTTT. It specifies CASSSRDLGTEAFF.

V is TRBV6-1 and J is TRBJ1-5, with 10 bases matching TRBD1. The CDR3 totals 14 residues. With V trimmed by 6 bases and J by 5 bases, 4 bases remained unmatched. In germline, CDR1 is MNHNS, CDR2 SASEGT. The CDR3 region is CASRPGQGHQPQHF. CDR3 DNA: TGTGCCAGCAGACCGGGACAGGGGCATCAGCCCCAGCATTTT.

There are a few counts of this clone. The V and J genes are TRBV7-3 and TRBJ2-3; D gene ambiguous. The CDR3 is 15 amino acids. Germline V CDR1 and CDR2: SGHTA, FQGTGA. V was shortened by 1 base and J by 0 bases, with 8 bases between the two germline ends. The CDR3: CASSLSGFSTDTQYF. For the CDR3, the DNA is TGTGCCAGCAGCTTAAGCGGCTTTAGCACAGATACGCAGTATTTT.

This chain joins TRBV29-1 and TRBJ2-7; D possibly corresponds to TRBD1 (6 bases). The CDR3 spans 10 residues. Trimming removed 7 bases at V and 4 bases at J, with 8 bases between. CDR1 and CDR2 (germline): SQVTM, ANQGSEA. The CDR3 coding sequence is TGCAGCGCCACAGGGTACGAGCAGTACTTC. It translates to CSATGYEQYF.

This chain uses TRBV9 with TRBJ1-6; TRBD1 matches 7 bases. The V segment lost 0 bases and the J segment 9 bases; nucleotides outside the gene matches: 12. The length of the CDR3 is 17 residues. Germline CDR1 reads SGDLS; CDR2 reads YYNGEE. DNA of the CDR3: TGTGCCAGCAGCGTAGGTGAGGGGGCCTCTGCAGGTTCACCCCTCCACTTT. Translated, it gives CASSVGEGASAGSPLHF.

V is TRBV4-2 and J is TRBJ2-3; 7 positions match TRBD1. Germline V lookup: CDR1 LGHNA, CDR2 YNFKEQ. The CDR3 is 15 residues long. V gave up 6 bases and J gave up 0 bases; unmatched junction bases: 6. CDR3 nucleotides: TGTGCCAGCAGTCAGGACAGGCTTAGCACAGATACGCAGTATTTT. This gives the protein CASSQDRLSTDTQYF.